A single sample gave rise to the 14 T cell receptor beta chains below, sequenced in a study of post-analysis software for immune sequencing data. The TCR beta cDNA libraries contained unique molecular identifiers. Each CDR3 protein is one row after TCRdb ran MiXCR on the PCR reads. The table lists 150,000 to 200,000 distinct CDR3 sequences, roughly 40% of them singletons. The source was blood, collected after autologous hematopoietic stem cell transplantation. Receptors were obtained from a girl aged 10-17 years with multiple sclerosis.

The CDR3 here is CASSLALGRSTSGANVLTF. The DNA of the CDR3 is TGTGCCAGCAGCTTAGCGTTGGGCAGATCGACCTCTGGGGCCAACGTCCTGACTTTC. This chain links TRBV7-9 with TRBJ2-6; D unclear. V was clipped by 0 bases and J by 0 bases, with 15 bases between them. This CDR3 has 19 amino acids. Germline CDR1 reads SEHNR; CDR2 reads FQNEAQ (reference sequence).

CDR3 amino acids: CASSLASGTLTYGQYF. Here the CDR3 DNA reads TGTGCCAGCAGCTTAGCATCCGGGACACTCACCTACGGGCAGTACTTC. The gene calls are TRBV7-6 and TRBJ2-5; possible D gene TRBD1, 6 bases. Germline CDR1 and CDR2: SGHVS and FNYEAQ. There are 16 residues in the CDR3. V lost 0 bases and J 11 bases, leaving 22 bases between the germline ends.

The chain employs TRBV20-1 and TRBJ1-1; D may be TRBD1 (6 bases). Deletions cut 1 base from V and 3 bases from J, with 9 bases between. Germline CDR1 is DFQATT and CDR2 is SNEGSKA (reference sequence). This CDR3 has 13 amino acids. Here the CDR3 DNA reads TGCAGTGCTAGAGGGGGGCGGGACACTGAAGCTTTCTTT. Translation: CSARGGRDTEAFF.

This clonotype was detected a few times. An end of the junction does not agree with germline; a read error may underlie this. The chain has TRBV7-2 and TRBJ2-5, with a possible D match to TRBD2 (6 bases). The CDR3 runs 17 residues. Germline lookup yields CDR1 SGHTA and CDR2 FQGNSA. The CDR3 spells CASSLDRPLAAQETQYF. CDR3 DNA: TGCGCCAGCAGTTTAGATAGACCACTAGCCGCCCAAGAGACCCAGTACTTC. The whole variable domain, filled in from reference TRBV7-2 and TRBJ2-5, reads GAGVSQSPSNKVTEKGKDVELRCDPISGHTALYWYRQSLGQGLEFLIYFQGNSAPDKSGLPSDRFSAERTGGSVSTLTIQRTQQEDSAVYLCASSLDRPLAAQETQYFGPGTRLLVL.

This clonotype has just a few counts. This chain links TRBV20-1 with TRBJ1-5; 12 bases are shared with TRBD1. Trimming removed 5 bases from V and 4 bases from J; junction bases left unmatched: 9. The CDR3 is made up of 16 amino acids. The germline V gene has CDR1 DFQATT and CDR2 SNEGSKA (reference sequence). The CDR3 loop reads CSASTGTGGLNQPQHF. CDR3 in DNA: TGCAGTGCTTCAACCGGGACAGGGGGCCTTAATCAGCCCCAGCATTTT.

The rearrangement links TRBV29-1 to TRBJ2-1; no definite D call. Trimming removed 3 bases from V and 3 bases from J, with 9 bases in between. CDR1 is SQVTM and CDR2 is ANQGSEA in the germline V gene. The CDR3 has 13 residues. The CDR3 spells CSVEAWDYNEQFF. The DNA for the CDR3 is TGCAGCGTTGAGGCCTGGGACTACAATGAGCAGTTCTTC.

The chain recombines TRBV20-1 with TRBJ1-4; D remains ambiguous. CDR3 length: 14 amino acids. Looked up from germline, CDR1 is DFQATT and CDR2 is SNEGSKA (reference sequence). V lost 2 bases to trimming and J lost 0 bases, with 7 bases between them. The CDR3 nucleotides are TGCAGTGCTAGATCGGGGACAACTAATGAAAAACTGTTTTTT. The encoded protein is CSARSGTTNEKLFF.

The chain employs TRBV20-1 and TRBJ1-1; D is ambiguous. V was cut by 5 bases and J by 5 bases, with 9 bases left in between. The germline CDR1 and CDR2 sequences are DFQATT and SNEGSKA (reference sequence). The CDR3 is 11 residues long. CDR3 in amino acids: CSAAKGTEAFF. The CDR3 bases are TGCAGTGCTGCGAAGGGTACTGAAGCTTTCTTT.

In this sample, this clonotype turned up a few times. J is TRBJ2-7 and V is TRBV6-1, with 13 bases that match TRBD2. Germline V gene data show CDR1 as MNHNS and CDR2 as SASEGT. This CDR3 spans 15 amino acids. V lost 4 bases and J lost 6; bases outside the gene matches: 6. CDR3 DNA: TGTGCCAGCAGTGCGAGACTAGCGGGAGGAACCGAGCAGTACTTC. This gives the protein CASSARLAGGTEQYF.

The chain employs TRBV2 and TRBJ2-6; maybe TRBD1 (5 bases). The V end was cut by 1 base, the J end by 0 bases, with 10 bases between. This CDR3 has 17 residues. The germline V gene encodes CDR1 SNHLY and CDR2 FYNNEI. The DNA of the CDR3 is TGTGCCAGCAGTGAAGGAGGACACAGCTCTGGGGCCAACGTCCTGACTTTC. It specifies CASSEGGHSSGANVLTF. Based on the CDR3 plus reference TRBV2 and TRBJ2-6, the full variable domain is EPEVTQTPSHQVTQMGQEVILRCVPISNHLYFYWYRQILGQKVEFLVSFYNNEISEKSEIFDDQFSVERPDGSNFTLKIRSTKLEDSAMYFCASSEGGHSSGANVLTFGAGSRLTVL.

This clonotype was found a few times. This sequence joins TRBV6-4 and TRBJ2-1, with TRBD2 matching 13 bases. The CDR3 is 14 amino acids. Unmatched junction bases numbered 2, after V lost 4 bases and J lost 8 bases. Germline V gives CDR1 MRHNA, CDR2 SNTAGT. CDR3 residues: CASSGTSGSDEQFF. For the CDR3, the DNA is TGTGCCAGCAGTGGGACTAGCGGGAGCGATGAGCAGTTCTTC.

The CDR3 bases are TGTGCCATCAGTGAGCAGGGGAGAGGCTATGGCTACACCTTC. Translated, it gives CAISEQGRGYGYTF. The chain uses TRBV10-3 and TRBJ1-2, with a possible D match to TRBD1 (6 bases). V was pared by 2 bases and J by 4 bases, with 11 bases between. Germline V gives CDR1 ENHRY, CDR2 SYGVKD. The CDR3 contains 14 residues.

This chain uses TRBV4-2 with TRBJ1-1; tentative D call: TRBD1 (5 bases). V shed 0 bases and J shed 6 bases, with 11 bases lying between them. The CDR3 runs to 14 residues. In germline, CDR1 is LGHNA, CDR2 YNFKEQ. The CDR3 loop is CASSQDAGSAEAFF. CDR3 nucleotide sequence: TGTGCCAGCAGCCAAGATGCAGGGTCGGCTGAAGCTTTCTTT.

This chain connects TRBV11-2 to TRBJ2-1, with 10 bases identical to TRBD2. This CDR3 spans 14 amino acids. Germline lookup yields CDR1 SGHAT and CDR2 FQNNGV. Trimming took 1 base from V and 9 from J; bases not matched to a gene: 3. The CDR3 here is CASSLGTSGTEQFF. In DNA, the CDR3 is TGTGCCAGCAGCTTAGGGACTAGCGGAACTGAGCAGTTCTTC.